The 10 T cell receptor beta chains below come from one sample, sequenced in a study of long-term antiretroviral therapy in people with HIV. The immunoSEQ assay was v3.0, run at survey level. Clones were sequenced by immunoSEQ multiplex PCR, and TCRdb holds only the in-frame ones, with some missing. The sample gives 24,000 or so clones, around 76% of which show up once; roughly 4.9% is in the top ten. This specimen consisted of unsorted PBMCs, obtained 0.5 years after starting antiretroviral therapy. These receptors all stem from a woman in her thirties or forties with HIV.

The chain has TRBV4-2 and TRBJ2-7; a weak D match, TRBD2 (5 bases). The V end was cut by 1 base, the J end by 4 bases, with 14 bases between. Per germline, CDR1 LGHNA and CDR2 YNFKEQ. This CDR3 spans 15 amino acids. The CDR3 nucleotides read TGTGCCAGCAGCCAAGTAGCCGGGGTTAAATACGAGCAGTACTTC. Amino acids: CASSQVAGVKYEQYF.

This chain uses TRBV7-2 with TRBJ2-7, with 9 bases lining up with TRBD1. CDR1 is SGHTA and CDR2 is FQGNSA in the germline V gene. The J segment lost 6 bases and the V segment lost 1 base, leaving 7 bases of the junction unmatched. This CDR3 has 15 residues. The DNA of the CDR3 is TGTGCCAGCAGCTTAGTAGGGGGGACAGGGAGCGAGCAGTACTTC. Translating it yields CASSLVGGTGSEQYF.

The V call is TRBV7-3, the J call TRBJ2-3; D not resolved. The CDR3 has 12 residues. With 2 bases removed from V and 5 bases from J, the gap between germline ends came to 5 bases. Germline lookup yields CDR1 SGHTA and CDR2 FQGTGA. The CDR3 DNA sequence: TGTGCCAGCAGCTTAGGTATAGATACGCAGTATTTT. Translated, it gives CASSLGIDTQYF.

This clone was seen only once. The rearrangement uses TRBV6-5 and TRBJ2-1; 7 bases line up with TRBD2. Trimming took 6 bases from V and 9 from J; bases not matched to a gene: 5. The length of the CDR3 is 12 residues. The V gene's germline CDR1 is MNHEY and CDR2 SVGAGI. As DNA, the CDR3 is TGTGCCAGCAGGGAGACTAGCCTTGAGCAGTTCTTC. Translating gives CASRETSLEQFF.

This clone was detected only a few times. The chain uses TRBV30 and TRBJ1-5; D call uncertain. Germline V gives CDR1 GTSNPN, CDR2 SVGIG (reference sequence). The CDR3 runs 13 residues. V was cut by 4 bases and J by 6 bases, with 13 bases left in between. CDR3 protein: CAWTAQSSQPQHF. The CDR3 coding sequence is TGTGCCTGGACGGCACAGTCGAGTCAGCCCCAGCATTTT. The variable domain in full, completed from reference TRBV30 and TRBJ1-5, reads SQTIHQWPATLVQPVGSPLSLECTVEGTSNPNLYWYRQAAGRGLQLLFYSVGIGQISSEVPQNLSASRPQDRQFILSSKKLLLSDSGFYLCAWTAQSSQPQHFGDGTRLSIL.

To note about this clone: Different DNA sequences within this sample yield the same CDR3. The chain couples TRBV5-4 to TRBJ2-7, with D maybe TRBD2 (6 bases). CDR3 size: 13 residues. Germline-derived CDR1 and CDR2 are SGHNT and YYREEE (reference sequence). Trimming took off 4 bases at V and 3 bases at J, with 11 bases between the two ends. Here the CDR3 DNA reads TGTGCCAGCAGCCCAACTAGCAGCTACGAGCAGTACTTC. Its translation: CASSPTSSYEQYF.

The chain combines TRBV5-4 with TRBJ2-1, with 9 bases fitting TRBD2. CDR1 and CDR2 from the germline V gene are SGHNT and YYREEE (reference sequence). V trimming: 5 bases; J trimming: 0 bases; junction bases outside the gene matches: 6. This CDR3 region has 16 residues. The DNA of the CDR3 is TGTGCCAGCAGTCGTGGGACTAGCATCTCCTACAATGAGCAGTTCTTC. This encodes CASSRGTSISYNEQFF.

The chain combines TRBV10-3 with TRBJ2-1; 9 nucleotides match TRBD2. Trimming removed 4 bases from V and 8 bases from J; junction bases left unmatched: 9. The CDR3 spans 15 residues. The germline CDR1 and CDR2 sequences are ENHRY and SYGVKD. CDR3 in DNA: TGTGCCATCAGTGGGGGCGGGGGGGCCACCCATGAGCAGTTCTTC. Protein product: CAISGGGGATHEQFF.

V and J are TRBV5-5 and TRBJ2-3, with TRBD1 as a possible D gene (6 bases). Germline CDR1 is SGHKS and CDR2 is YYEKEE (reference sequence). The CDR3 has 14 amino acids. Deletions cut 5 bases from V and 2 bases from J, with 12 bases between. This CDR3 is CASRKDRPTDTQYF. CDR3 sequence (DNA): TGTGCCAGCAGAAAGGACAGACCCACAGATACGCAGTATTTT.

The chain carries TRBV6-5 and TRBJ2-7; tentatively, D is TRBD2 (6 bases). V was clipped by 2 bases and J by 4 bases, with 12 bases between them. This CDR3 has 14 amino acids. CDR1 and CDR2 from the germline V gene are MNHEY and SVGAGI. The CDR3: CASSYGRGRYEQYF. In DNA form, the CDR3 reads TGTGCCAGCAGTTACGGCCGGGGGAGGTACGAGCAGTACTTC.